This T cell receptor (beta chain) was sequenced for a study of OX40 agonist ivuxolimab in advanced cancers. Assay: immunoSEQ multiplex PCR; the TCRdb copy retains only in-frame clones and omits some. Of 77,000 or so clones listed, 65% to 85% were seen once; the top ten hold approximately 5%. V lost 0 bases and J lost 3, with 7 bases in between. This CDR3 contains 13 residues. Germline values: CDR1 SGHDT, CDR2 YYEEEE. The sequences come from CD4+ or CD8+ T cells sorted from blood, collected in a trial of the OX40 agonist ivuxolimab. This receptor was identified in an adult with an advanced solid tumor such as melanoma, head and neck, liver or kidney cancer. V usage is TRBV5-6 and J usage is TRBJ2-7; D is uncertain. CDR3 in amino acids: CASSLAEGYEQYF. The CDR3 region has the DNA TGTGCCAGCAGCTTGGCCGAAGGCTACGAGCAGTACTTC.